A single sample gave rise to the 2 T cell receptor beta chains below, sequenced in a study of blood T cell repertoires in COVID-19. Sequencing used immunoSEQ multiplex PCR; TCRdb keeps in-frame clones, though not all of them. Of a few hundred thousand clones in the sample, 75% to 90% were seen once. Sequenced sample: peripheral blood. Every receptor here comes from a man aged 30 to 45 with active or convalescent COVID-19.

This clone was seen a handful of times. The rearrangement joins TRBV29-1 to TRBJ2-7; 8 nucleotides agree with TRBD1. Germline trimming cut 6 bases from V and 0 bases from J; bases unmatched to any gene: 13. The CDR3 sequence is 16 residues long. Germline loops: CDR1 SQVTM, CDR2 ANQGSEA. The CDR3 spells CSVQGTGRTSSYEQYF. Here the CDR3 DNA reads TGCAGCGTCCAAGGGACAGGTCGAACGAGCTCCTACGAGCAGTACTTC.

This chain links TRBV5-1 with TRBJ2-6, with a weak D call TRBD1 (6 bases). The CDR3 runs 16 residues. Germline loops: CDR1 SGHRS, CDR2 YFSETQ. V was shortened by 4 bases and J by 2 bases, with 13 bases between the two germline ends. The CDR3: CASSAQGYPGANVLTF. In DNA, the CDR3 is TGCGCCAGCAGCGCACAGGGTTACCCTGGGGCCAACGTCCTGACTTTC.